These T cell receptor beta chains were read from a single sample in a study of control samples from healthy donors and cancer patients. Using immunoSEQ multiplex PCR, the repertoire was profiled, and TCRdb retains in-frame clones only, with some absent. The sample gives fewer than 40,000 clones, 93% of which show up once; about 1.7% is in the top ten. Sequencing was performed on PBMCs. The receptor set was obtained from a middle-aged man with colorectal cancer. Each CDR3 is given with its conserved first and last residue. The D gene is left open where the match is weak. The size entry is marked missing in some rows and otherwise reads once, few, many or a size class.

J,V,length,size,D,CDR3,DNA
TRBJ2-5,TRBV2,13,-,-,CASSVSGRETQYF,TGTGCCAGCAGTGTCTCGGGGAGAGAGACCCAGTACTTC
TRBJ1-5,TRBV6-5,13,-,-,CASSFSGNQPQHF,TGTGCCAGCAGTTTTTCCGGCAATCAGCCCCAGCATTTT
TRBJ1-4,TRBV5-4,15,-,TRBD1,CASSREGAGLEKLFF,TGTGCCAGCAGCCGTGAGGGGGCGGGCCTTGAAAAACTGTTTTTT
TRBJ1-1,TRBV6-1,14,-,-,CASILADTNTEAFF,TGTGCCAGCATCTTGGCCGACACGAACACTGAAGCTTTCTTT
TRBJ1-1,TRBV5-1,16,-,-,CASSLDGAGRGTEAFF,TGCGCCAGCAGCTTGGATGGGGCCGGAAGGGGAACTGAAGCTTTCTTT
TRBJ1-1,TRBV7-9,14,-,-,CASSPSGGNTEAFF,TGTGCCAGCAGCCCATCGGGGGGGAACACTGAAGCTTTCTTT
TRBJ2-1,TRBV4-3,17,-,TRBD1,CASSQDFRTGGRNEQFF,TGCGCCAGCAGCCAAGATTTTAGGACAGGGGGAAGGAATGAGCAGTTCTTC
TRBJ2-5,TRBV12-3/TRBV12-4,12,-,-,CASSLLVETQYF,TGTGCCAGCAGCCTGCTAGTGGAGACCCAGTACTTC
TRBJ2-1,TRBV9,12,-,-,CASSPASREQFF,TGTGCCAGCAGCCCAGCTTCCCGGGAGCAGTTCTTC
TRBJ1-2,TRBV27,13,-,TRBD1,CASSLPGGYGYTF,TGTGCCAGCAGTTTACCAGGGGGCTATGGCTACACCTTC
TRBJ1-4,TRBV7-9,15,-,-,CASRREGLGEEKLFF,TGTGCCAGCAGGCGAGAGGGACTTGGAGAAGAAAAACTGTTTTTT
TRBJ1-1,TRBV9,17,-,TRBD1,CASSEYTGGLMNTEAFF,TGTGCCAGCAGCGAATATACAGGGGGGCTCATGAACACTGAAGCTTTCTTT
TRBJ2-4,TRBV6-5,15,-,TRBD2,CASSRLAGGKNIQYF,TGTGCCAGCAGTAGACTAGCGGGGGGAAAAAACATTCAGTACTTC
TRBJ2-5,TRBV20-1,11,-,-,CSARGQETQYF,TGCAGTGCCCGGGGCCAAGAGACCCAGTACTTC
TRBJ1-3,TRBV3-1/TRBV3-2,15,-,-,CASTIAYGVRNTIYF,TGTGCCAGCACCATCGCCTATGGGGTACGAAACACCATATATTTT
TRBJ1-1,TRBV5-1,12,-,-,CASSLGVTEAFF,TGCGCCAGCAGCTTGGGAGTGACTGAAGCTTTCTTT
TRBJ2-7,TRBV10-3,14,-,TRBD1,CAIRPRDRGHEQYF,TGTGCCATCAGACCCCGGGACAGGGGCCACGAGCAGTACTTC
TRBJ1-2,TRBV15,14,-,-,CATSRAGAIPGYTF,TGTGCCACCAGCAGAGCTGGGGCCATTCCGGGCTACACCTTC
TRBJ1-1,TRBV19,12,-,-,CASSIGNTEAFF,TGTGCCAGTAGTATAGGGAACACTGAAGCTTTCTTT
TRBJ2-2,TRBV18,15,-,-,CASSPDRMRTGELFF,TGTGCCAGCTCACCAGATCGGATGCGCACCGGGGAGCTGTTTTTT
TRBJ1-1,TRBV18,16,-,-,CASSPPVGVMNTEAFF,TGTGCCAGCTCACCACCGGTCGGGGTAATGAACACTGAAGCTTTCTTT
TRBJ1-2,TRBV5-4,16,-,TRBD1,CASSAGQGTVLGGYTF,TGTGCCAGCAGCGCGGGACAGGGGACGGTATTGGGTGGCTACACCTTC
TRBJ1-1,TRBV3-1/TRBV3-2,14,-,-,CASSPPFGNTDAFF,TGTGCCAGCAGCCCCCCCTTCGGGAACACTGACGCTTTCTTT
TRBJ1-1,TRBV6-1,11,-,-,CASSEPFGAFF,TGTGCCAGCAGTGAGCCATTCGGAGCTTTCTTT
TRBJ2-3,TRBV5-1,12,-,-,CASSLSTDTQYF,TGCGCCAGCAGCTTGTCCACAGATACGCAGTATTTT
TRBJ2-3,TRBV10-1,17,-,TRBD1,CASSEVDRGRRTDTQYF,TGCGCCAGCAGTGAGGTGGACAGGGGACGCCGCACAGATACGCAGTATTTT
TRBJ2-5,TRBV6-5,13,once,-,CASSYQIQETQYF,TGTGCCAGCAGTTACCAGATCCAAGAGACCCAGTACTTC
TRBJ2-7,TRBV5-1,13,-,-,CASSPDRAYEQYF,TGCGCCAGCAGCCCAGACCGGGCCTACGAGCAGTACTTC
TRBJ2-1,TRBV6-1,17,-,-,CASSEARSSLPYNEQFF,TGTGCCAGCAGTGAAGCTAGATCCTCGCTCCCGTACAATGAGCAGTTCTTC
TRBJ1-4,TRBV20-1,18,-,TRBD1,CSASTPPGGRSTNEKLFF,TGCAGTGCTAGTACCCCCCCAGGGGGCCGTTCAACTAATGAAAAACTGTTTTTT
TRBJ2-7,TRBV11-2,16,-,-,CASSSSTSLNSYEQYF,TGTGCCAGCAGCTCGTCGACTTCCTTGAACTCCTACGAGCAGTACTTC
TRBJ2-7,TRBV9,15,-,TRBD1,CASSVETGGSYEQYF,TGTGCCAGCAGCGTAGAGACAGGGGGTTCCTACGAGCAGTACTTC
TRBJ2-1,TRBV5-8,13,few,-,CASSPRWGGEQFF,TGTGCCAGCAGCCCCCGTTGGGGTGGTGAGCAGTTCTTC
TRBJ2-1,TRBV2,15,-,-,CASRTWGSSYNEQFF,TGTGCCAGCAGGACTTGGGGCAGCTCCTACAATGAGCAGTTCTTC
TRBJ2-2,TRBV27,16,-,TRBD1,CASSLTGGKGGGELFF,TGTGCCAGCAGTTTGACAGGGGGCAAAGGCGGCGGGGAGCTGTTTTTT